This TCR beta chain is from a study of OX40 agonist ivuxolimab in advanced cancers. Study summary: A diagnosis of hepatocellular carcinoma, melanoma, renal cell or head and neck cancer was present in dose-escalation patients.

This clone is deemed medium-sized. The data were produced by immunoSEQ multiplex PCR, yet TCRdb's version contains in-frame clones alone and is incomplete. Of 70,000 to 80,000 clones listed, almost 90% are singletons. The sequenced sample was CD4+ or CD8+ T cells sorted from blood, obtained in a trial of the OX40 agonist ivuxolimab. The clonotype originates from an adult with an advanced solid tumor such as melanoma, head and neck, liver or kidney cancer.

The CDR3 DNA reads TGTGCCAGCAGTGGAACGGGCCACCGTGGGTCCTACGAGCAGTACTTC. Protein product: CASSGTGHRGSYEQYF. V gene TRBV6-1 combines with J gene TRBJ2-7, with D uncertain. The CDR3 covers 16 residues. Trimming cost V 4 bases and J 1 base, with 17 bases left between them. Germline-derived CDR1 and CDR2 are MNHNS and SASEGT.